A selection of T cell receptor beta chains follows, all from one sample in a study of metastatic and nonmetastatic thyroid tumors. TCRdb re-analyzed the PCR reads using MiXCR. The sample comprises 20,000 to 25,000 clones, around 21% of which are singletons, and roughly 28% rests with the top ten. Material: blood. These receptor sequences come from a female donor with papillary thyroid cancer or a benign thyroid nodule (not recorded which). Some clones in this sample may be carry-over from other donors' samples. Each CDR3 is given with its conserved first and last residue. Fields, in order: J gene, V gene, clone size, D gene, CDR3 DNA, CDR3 protein. The D gene is left open where the match is weak. Not all rows give a size; the values are once, few, many and, for expanded clones, a class.

J: TRBJ2-5; V: TRBV6-1; size: many; D: TRBD2; DNA: TGTGCCACTCGACTAGCGGGGCAAGAGACCCAGTACTTC; CDR3: CATRLAGQETQYF
J: TRBJ1-5; V: TRBV7-8; size: NA; D: NA; DNA: TGTGCCGGCAGCACCATTCGGGCGGATACGCAGCATTTT; CDR3: CAGSTIRADTQHF
J: TRBJ1-6; V: TRBV11-3; size: many; D: NA; DNA: TGTGCCAGCAGCTTAGGGTCAGAAGATTCACCCCTCCACTTT; CDR3: CASSLGSEDSPLHF
J: TRBJ2-1; V: TRBV11-2; size: NA; D: NA; DNA: TGTGCCAGCAGCTTAGATCAGGGAAACTCGGACTATTCGCAGTTCTTC; CDR3: CASSLDQGNSDYSQFF
J: TRBJ1-1; V: TRBV2; size: few; D: NA; DNA: TGTGCCAGCAGTGAAGATTTAGGGAGGAATACTGAAGCTTTCTTT; CDR3: CASSEDLGRNTEAFF
J: TRBJ1-1; V: TRBV6-1; size: NA; D: NA; DNA: TGTGCAAGCAGACGGTATGGGTCGAACACTGAAGCTTTCTTT; CDR3: CASRRYGSNTEAFF
J: TRBJ2-2; V: TRBV11-2; size: many; D: NA; DNA: TGTGCCAGCAGCTTGCAGGTGTTCACCGGGGAGCTGTTTTTT; CDR3: CASSLQVFTGELFF
J: TRBJ1-5; V: TRBV2; size: many; D: NA; DNA: TGTGCCAGCAGTGCCAGGGCTAGCAATCAGCCCCAGCATTTT; CDR3: CASSARASNQPQHF
J: TRBJ2-1; V: TRBV7-2; size: many; D: NA; DNA: TGTGCCAGCAGCTTAGGATTGGGGGATGAGCAGTTCTTC; CDR3: CASSLGLGDEQFF
J: TRBJ2-1; V: TRBV20-1; size: many; D: TRBD2; DNA: TGCAGTGGAAAGGGACTAGCGAGAAACAATGAGCAGTTCTTC; CDR3: CSGKGLARNNEQFF
J: TRBJ2-1; V: TRBV6-1; size: NA; D: NA; DNA: NA; CDR3: CASILVQPTYNEQFF
J: TRBJ1-5; V: TRBV4-1; size: many; D: NA; DNA: TGCGCCAGCAGCCAAGAACTCCAGAGGGGGCAGCCCCAGCATTTT; CDR3: CASSQELQRGQPQHF
J: TRBJ2-5; V: TRBV6-2/TRBV6-3; size: NA; D: NA; DNA: TGTGCCAGCAGTTTGGTGCCAGGGTCCCATTACTTC; CDR3: CASSLVPGSHYF